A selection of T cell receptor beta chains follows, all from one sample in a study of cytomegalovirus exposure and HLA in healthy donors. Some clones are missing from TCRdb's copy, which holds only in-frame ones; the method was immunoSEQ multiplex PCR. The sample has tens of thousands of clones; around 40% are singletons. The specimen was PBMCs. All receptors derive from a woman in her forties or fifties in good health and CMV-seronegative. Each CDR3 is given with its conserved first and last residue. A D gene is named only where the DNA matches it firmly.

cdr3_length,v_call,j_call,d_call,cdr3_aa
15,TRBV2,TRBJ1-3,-,CASSGSRDGGNTIYF
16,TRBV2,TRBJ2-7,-,CASSHGQTVSSYEQYF
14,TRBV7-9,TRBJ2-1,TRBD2,CASSSWRGGNEQFF
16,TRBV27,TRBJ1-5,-,CASRGLDSMSNQPQHF
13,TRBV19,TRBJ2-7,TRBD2,CASSGGLAGPEYF
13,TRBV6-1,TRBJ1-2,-,CASSARGSYGYTF
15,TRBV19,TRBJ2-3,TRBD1,CATRQGIHSTDTQYF
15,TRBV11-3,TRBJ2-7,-,CASSSARPGSFEQYF
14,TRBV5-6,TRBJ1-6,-,CASRAGGYNSPLHF
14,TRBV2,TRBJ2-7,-,CASSGAGGVYEQYF
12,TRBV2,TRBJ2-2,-,CASRLAAGELFF
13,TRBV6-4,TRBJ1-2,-,CASRSGESGGYTF
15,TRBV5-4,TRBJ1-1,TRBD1,CASSQSTGGMAEAFF
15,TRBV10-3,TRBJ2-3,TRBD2,CAISVSGRGTDTQYF